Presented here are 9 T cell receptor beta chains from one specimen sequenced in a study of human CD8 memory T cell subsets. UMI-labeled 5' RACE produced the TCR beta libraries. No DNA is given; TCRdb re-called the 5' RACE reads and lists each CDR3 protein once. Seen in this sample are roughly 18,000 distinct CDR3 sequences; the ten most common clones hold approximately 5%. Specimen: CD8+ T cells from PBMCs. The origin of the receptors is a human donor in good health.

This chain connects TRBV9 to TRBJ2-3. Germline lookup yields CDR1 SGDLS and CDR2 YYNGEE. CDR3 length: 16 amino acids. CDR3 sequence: CASSVGSASGTDTQYF.

CDR3: CASSSHDLNTEAFF. The genes are TRBV7-2 and TRBJ1-1. The V gene's germline CDR1 is SGHTA and CDR2 FQGNSA. This CDR3 region has 14 residues.

This CDR3 reads CASSPDEYNEQFF. The chain is built from TRBV5-5 and TRBJ2-1. CDR3 length: 13 amino acids. In germline, CDR1 is SGHKS, CDR2 YYEKEE (reference sequence).

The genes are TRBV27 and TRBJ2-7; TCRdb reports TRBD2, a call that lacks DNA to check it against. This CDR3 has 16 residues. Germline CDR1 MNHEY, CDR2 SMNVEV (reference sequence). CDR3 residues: CASSLIRVAGTYEQYF.

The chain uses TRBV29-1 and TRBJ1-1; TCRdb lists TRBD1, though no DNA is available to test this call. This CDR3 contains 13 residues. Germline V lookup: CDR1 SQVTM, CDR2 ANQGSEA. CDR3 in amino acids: CSVDRGGGTEAFF.

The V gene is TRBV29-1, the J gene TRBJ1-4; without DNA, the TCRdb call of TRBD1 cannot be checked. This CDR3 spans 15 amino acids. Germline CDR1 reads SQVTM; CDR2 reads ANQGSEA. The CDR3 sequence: CSVADRANYREKLFF.

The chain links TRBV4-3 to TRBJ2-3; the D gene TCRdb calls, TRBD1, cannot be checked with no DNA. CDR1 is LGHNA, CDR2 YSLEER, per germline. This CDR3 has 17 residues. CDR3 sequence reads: CASSQEEGVQSTDTQYF.

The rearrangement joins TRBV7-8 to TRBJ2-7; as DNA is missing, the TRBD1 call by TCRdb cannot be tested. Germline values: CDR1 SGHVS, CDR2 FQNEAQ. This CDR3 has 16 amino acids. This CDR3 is CASSPPRWDRDHEQYF.

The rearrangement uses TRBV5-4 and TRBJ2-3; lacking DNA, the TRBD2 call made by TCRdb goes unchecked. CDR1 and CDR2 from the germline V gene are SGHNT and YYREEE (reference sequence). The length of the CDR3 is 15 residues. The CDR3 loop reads CASGLSGGLTDTQYF.